A single sample gave rise to the 20 T cell receptor beta chains below, sequenced in a study of T-cell memory formation after mild COVID-19. MiXCR was run by TCRdb on the 5' RACE reads, yielding one entry per CDR3 protein. The table includes about 140,000 distinct CDR3 sequences, more than 13% detected once. The sequenced material came from PBMCs or a T cell subset sorted from them (not recorded which). These receptors all stem from an adult woman who had mild COVID-19 (a few samples of this study predate the infection). Cell type and time point are not known.

There are a few counts of this clonotype. In nucleotides, the CDR3 is TGTGCCAGCAGTCAAAGGACTTCAGGCAATGAGCAGTTCTTC. Its protein is CASSQRTSGNEQFF. This chain joins TRBV27 and TRBJ2-1; D possibly corresponds to TRBD2 (5 bases). Trimming took 5 bases from V and 6 from J, leaving 14 bases between them. This CDR3 region has 14 residues. Germline V CDR1 and CDR2: MNHEY, SMNVEV (reference sequence).

This clonotype was detected a few times. The chain employs TRBV14 and TRBJ1-1; D remains ambiguous. This CDR3 region has 15 residues. V lost 0 bases to trimming and J lost 0 bases, with 8 bases between them. CDR1 and CDR2 (germline): SGHDN, FVKESK. CDR3 amino acids: CASSQDGQLNTEAFF. As DNA, the CDR3 is TGTGCCAGCAGCCAAGATGGCCAGTTGAACACTGAAGCTTTCTTT.

The rearrangement links TRBV9 to TRBJ2-1; D not certain. The CDR3 has 11 amino acids. The V and J ends lost 1 base and 5 bases respectively, with 1 base between them. The germline CDR1 and CDR2 sequences are SGDLS and YYNGEE. In nucleotides, the CDR3 is TGTGCCAGCAGCGTAAACAATGAGCAGTTCTTC. Translation: CASSVNNEQFF.

This clonotype has a count of ten or more. The V gene is TRBV12-3 or TRBV12-4, the J gene TRBJ2-2; D is perhaps TRBD2 (5 bases). Between the trimmed V and J ends, which lost 4 bases and 1 base, there was a span of 7 bases. The CDR3 covers 14 residues. In DNA, the CDR3 is TGTGCCAGCAGTTCTGGAGGGAACACCGGGGAGCTGTTTTTT. Translating it yields CASSSGGNTGELFF.

V gene TRBV5-6 combines with J gene TRBJ1-1; 10 nucleotides align to TRBD1. This CDR3 contains 15 residues. In germline, CDR1 is SGHDT, CDR2 YYEEEE. J lost 6 bases, V lost 0 bases, and 5 bases had no gene match. CDR3 loop: CASSLASGTGAEAFF. CDR3 nucleotides: TGTGCCAGCAGCTTGGCCAGTGGGACAGGGGCTGAAGCTTTCTTT.

This clonotype was detected many times. The J gene is TRBJ2-1, the V gene TRBV4-3, with TRBD2 identical over 9 bases. Germline assignment: CDR1 LGHNA and CDR2 YSLEER. V was pared by 1 base and J by 10 bases, with 5 bases of the junction left unmatched. The length of the CDR3 is 14 residues. CDR3 bases: TGCGCCAGCAGCCAAGGAGCGGGAGGTTTGGAGCAGTTCTTC. Residues: CASSQGAGGLEQFF.

The rearrangement joins TRBV6-5 to TRBJ2-3; a possible D gene is TRBD2 (5 bases). This CDR3 comprises 12 residues. V dropped 7 bases and J dropped 6 bases, with 11 bases sitting between them. CDR1 is MNHEY, CDR2 SVGAGI, per germline. The CDR3 protein is CASNRPGDTQYF. The CDR3 bases are TGTGCCAGCAATAGACCGGGGGATACGCAGTATTTT.

J is TRBJ2-7 and V is TRBV4-1; D is unresolved. Per the germline V gene, CDR1 is MGHRA and CDR2 is YSYEKL. The CDR3 has 16 residues. Trimming stripped 4 bases from V and 3 bases from J, with 19 bases between. The DNA of the CDR3 is TGCGCCAGCAGCCTCAGCCAGACCACAGAGCTCTACGAGCAGTACTTC. It translates to CASSLSQTTELYEQYF.

Only a few counts were recorded for this clonotype. The rearrangement joins TRBV11-2 to TRBJ1-6; tentative D call: TRBD1 (5 bases). This CDR3 is built from 14 residues. CDR1 and CDR2 from the germline V gene are SGHAT and FQNNGV. V gave up 7 bases and J gave up 3 bases, with 10 bases separating them. The CDR3 sequence: CASTSQVYNSPLHF. CDR3 sequence (DNA): TGTGCCAGCACGTCACAGGTCTATAATTCACCCCTCCACTTT.

This clonotype was found many times. The rearrangement uses TRBV29-1 and TRBJ2-1; D tentatively fits TRBD1 or TRBD2 (5 bases each). In germline, CDR1 is SQVTM, CDR2 ANQGSEA. Trimming took 7 bases from V and 0 from J, leaving 22 bases between them. CDR3 length: 17 amino acids. CDR3 amino acids: CSADEGSRGLSYNEQFF. CDR3 DNA: TGCAGCGCCGATGAAGGGTCTCGGGGCCTCTCCTACAATGAGCAGTTCTTC.

This clonotype was observed a few times. The gene calls are TRBV4-1 and TRBJ2-3, with 13 bases lining up with TRBD2. This CDR3 is 17 amino acids long. V lost 2 bases and J lost 3; bases outside the gene matches: 5. CDR1 is MGHRA, CDR2 YSYEKL, per germline. The CDR3 DNA reads TGCGCCAGCAGCCAACCAGGACTAGCGGGGGATACAGATACGCAGTATTTT. Amino acids: CASSQPGLAGDTDTQYF.

This clonotype was counted a few times. The CDR3 nucleotides are TGCAGCGTTGAAAGGACAATCTACGAGCAGTACTTC. Amino acid sequence: CSVERTIYEQYF. This sequence joins TRBV29-1 and TRBJ2-7, with D perhaps matching TRBD1 (5 bases). The V end lost 2 bases, the J end lost 3 bases, and 8 bases lay between the germline ends. This CDR3 spans 12 amino acids. The V gene's germline CDR1 is SQVTM and CDR2 ANQGSEA.

The V and J genes are TRBV29-1 and TRBJ2-7; D is undetermined. This CDR3 comprises 16 residues. CDR1 is SQVTM, CDR2 ANQGSEA, per germline. V dropped 0 bases and J dropped 0 bases, with 15 bases sitting between them. This CDR3 is CSVEDQRTESSYEQYF. The DNA for the CDR3 is TGCAGCGTTGAAGATCAACGTACGGAGAGCTCCTACGAGCAGTACTTC.

The chain is built from TRBV7-2 and TRBJ1-4; D might be TRBD1 (5 bases). The germline gives CDR1 SGHTA, CDR2 FQGNSA. The CDR3 is 16 amino acids. Trimming removed 3 bases from V and 4 bases from J, with 15 bases in between. The CDR3 region is CASSFSGRVDNEKLFF. CDR3 in DNA: TGTGCCAGCAGCTTCTCAGGCAGGGTCGATAATGAAAAACTGTTTTTT.

V usage is TRBV7-6 and J usage is TRBJ2-1; 11 nucleotides match TRBD2. The ends lost 1 base at V and 4 bases at J; junction bases unmatched: 0. The CDR3 length is 15 residues. Germline V gives CDR1 SGHVS, CDR2 FNYEAQ. The CDR3 protein is CASSLVAGGYNEQFF. The CDR3 DNA reads as TGTGCCAGCAGCTTAGTAGCGGGAGGGTACAATGAGCAGTTCTTC.

This clonotype was seen only a few times. The chain carries TRBV6-6 and TRBJ2-1; 14 nucleotides match TRBD2. The CDR3 sequence is 14 residues long. The germline V gene encodes CDR1 MNHNY and CDR2 SVGAGI (reference sequence). Trimming removed 8 bases from V and 10 bases from J; junction bases left unmatched: 7. The CDR3 region is CASRRLAGGLEQFF. The CDR3 bases are TGTGCCAGCCGGAGACTAGCGGGGGGGCTGGAGCAGTTCTTC.

The chain is built from TRBV19 and TRBJ2-7; TRBD1 is a possible D gene (6 bases). Per the germline V gene, CDR1 is LNHDA and CDR2 is SQIVND (reference sequence). CDR3 length: 15 amino acids. Trimming shortened V by 5 bases and J by 3 bases, and 17 bases separated the two germline ends. This chain's CDR3 is CASSFFLGHGYEQYF. The CDR3 region has the DNA TGTGCCAGTAGTTTCTTCTTGGGACACGGCTACGAGCAGTACTTC.

This clonotype was seen only a few times. V usage is TRBV18 and J usage is TRBJ1-2, with 9 bases matching TRBD1. V shed 5 bases, J shed 4 bases, and the junction held 5 bases outside the gene matches. Germline values: CDR1 KGHSH, CDR2 LQKENI. The CDR3 is 14 residues long. CDR3 in amino acids: CASSKGQGFYGYTF. In nucleotides, the CDR3 is TGTGCCAGCTCAAAGGGACAGGGCTTCTATGGCTACACCTTC.

The chain combines TRBV7-2 with TRBJ2-7; no reliable D call. V gave up 3 bases and J gave up 0 bases, with 9 bases separating them. Germline-derived CDR1 and CDR2 are SGHTA and FQGNSA. The CDR3 has 14 residues. CDR3 DNA: TGTGCCAGCAGCTTTCGTAGTAGCTCCTACGAGCAGTACTTC. This gives the protein CASSFRSSSYEQYF.

This clonotype appeared many times. V gene TRBV7-9 combines with J gene TRBJ2-3; D perhaps matches TRBD2 (6 bases). Trimming cost V 1 base and J 6 bases, with 17 bases left between them. The CDR3 runs 16 residues. Germline CDR1 is SEHNR and CDR2 is FQNEAQ (reference sequence). The CDR3 nucleotides read TGTGCCAGCAGCTTAGTCGGTAGCGGCTTAGGGGATACGCAGTATTTT. Translating gives CASSLVGSGLGDTQYF.